The following is a TCR beta chain sequence with its context. What antigen it recognizes has not been identified. Base qualities are not provided; no much larger clone lies one nucleotide away. TCRbeta CDR3 regions were amplified from genomic DNA using the immunoSEQ Assay, a bias-controlled multiplex PCR. The published analysis was carried out like this. Nucleated cell counts per sample were estimated from amplification of reference gene primers within the assay. To quantify the absolute abundance of each unique TCRbeta CDR3 rearrangement, sequence reads were collapsed and filtered. For each sample, productive Simpson clonality was calculated by taking the square root of Simpson's diversity index across productive rearrangements. This immuneACCESS table, as held by TCRdb, lists in-frame sequences with V and J called but not all clones. Of the missing ones, under half trace to an unresolved V gene in checked studies; the others have no known cause. V and J calls and clone size are those listed in that table; D and trimming were worked out from the DNA. The sample profile shows about 250,000 clones; approximately 85% of them were found once. The ten most abundant clones make up more than 3.5% of the sample.

Deletion took 9 bases off V and 4 bases off J, with a span of 19 bases between the germline ends. From the germline V gene (reference sequence), CDR1 is LGHDT and CDR2 is YNNKEL. The CDR3, from cysteine to phenylalanine, totals 15 residues. The only DNA kept is the CDR3, 45 bases in frame from the first base. Participants in the prospective study were enrolled through a virtual design, were aged roughly 18 to 90 years, and lived in 24 United States geographic areas. To assign participants to cohorts, the prospective study relied on clinical history that participants themselves reported in a screening survey and a study questionnaire. ImmuneRACE Cohort 3 recovered participants were defined by two consecutive negative NP/OP PCR tests, healthcare professional clearance, or symptom resolution. In the prospective study, mobile phlebotomists collected whole blood, serum and a nasopharyngeal or oropharyngeal swab from each participant. Over a roughly 2-month period, participants in the prospective study had the option of providing additional blood draws and questionnaires. Prospective study blood samples were shipped either frozen or at room temperature before DNA extraction.

This sample was included in a study of blood T cell repertoires in COVID-19 (dated by TCRdb to the early 2020s). In terms of the full investigation: Collaborator samples came from the United States, Italy and Spain and covered acute and convalescent phases of COVID-19. The material from the prospective study consisted of cDNA or gDNA derived from T cells, B-cell-depleted T cells, or PBMCs. Subjects who had been exposed to COVID-19, were actively infected with it, or had recovered from it provided the deeply sampled blood TCRbeta repertoires that made up the dataset. The repertoires were made available in a free public database intended to serve as a resource for research on the immune response to SARS-CoV-2. Samples were obtained from the ongoing ImmuneRACE study (first 160 participants) and from 1,254 subjects provided by 6 global collaborators. Sample metadata almost always included a de-identified subject ID, COVID-19 status, age in years and sex. HLA class I and class II types, where available, came from metadata supplied by the sample provider rather than from assay-based typing.

Points the paper makes about the study in general: How much clinical and demographic metadata was included differed by source and by participant, and the metadata was provided uncurated.

Here the chain combines TRBV3-1 (or the pseudogene TRBV3-2) and TRBJ1-3; TRBD1 is possibly the D segment (5 matching bases). The sample taken for sequencing was PBMCs or T cells enriched from blood (not recorded which). The source of this sequence is a woman aged 25 to 39 who had recovered from COVID-19. The CDR3 region reads CASSTHGGGGNTIYF. The sequenced DNA: TGTGCCAGTTCAACTCATGGTGGGGGGGGAAACACCATATATTTT.